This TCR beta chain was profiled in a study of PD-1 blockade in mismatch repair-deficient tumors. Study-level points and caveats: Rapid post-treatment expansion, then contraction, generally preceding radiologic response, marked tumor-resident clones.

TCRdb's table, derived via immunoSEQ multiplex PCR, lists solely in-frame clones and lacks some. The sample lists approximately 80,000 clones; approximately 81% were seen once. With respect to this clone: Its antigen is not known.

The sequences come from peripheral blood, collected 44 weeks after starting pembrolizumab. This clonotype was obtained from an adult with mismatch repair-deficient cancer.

CDR3 loop: CASSQTQGVRNTEAFF. DNA for the CDR3: TGTGCCAGCAGCCAGACACAGGGTGTCAGGAACACTGAAGCTTTCTTT. V usage is TRBV7-3 and J usage is TRBJ1-1, with D tentatively TRBD1 (6 bases). The V gene lost 5 bases and the J gene lost 1 base, with 17 bases spanning the gap. The CDR3 loop spans 16 amino acids. Looked up from germline, CDR1 is SGHTA and CDR2 is FQGTGA.